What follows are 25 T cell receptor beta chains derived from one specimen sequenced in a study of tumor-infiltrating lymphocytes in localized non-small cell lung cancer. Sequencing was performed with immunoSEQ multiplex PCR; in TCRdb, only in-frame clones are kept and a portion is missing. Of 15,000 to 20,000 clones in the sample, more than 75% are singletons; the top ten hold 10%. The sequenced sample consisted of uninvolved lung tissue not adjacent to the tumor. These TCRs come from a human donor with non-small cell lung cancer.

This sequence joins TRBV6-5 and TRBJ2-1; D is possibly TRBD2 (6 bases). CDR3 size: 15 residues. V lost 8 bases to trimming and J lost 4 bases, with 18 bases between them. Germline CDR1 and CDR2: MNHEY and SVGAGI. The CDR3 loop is CASSPTGEGYNEQFF. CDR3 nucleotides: TGTGCCAGCTCCCCCACGGGGGAAGGATACAATGAGCAGTTCTTC.

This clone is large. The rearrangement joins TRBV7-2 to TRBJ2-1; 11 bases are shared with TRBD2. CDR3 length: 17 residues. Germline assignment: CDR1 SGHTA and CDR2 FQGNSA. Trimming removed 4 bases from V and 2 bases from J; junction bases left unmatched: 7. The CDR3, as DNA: TGTGCCAGCAGCTGGAACTTACTAGCGGGAGCCTACAATGAGCAGTTCTTC. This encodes CASSWNLLAGAYNEQFF.

The DNA of the CDR3 is TGCGCCAGCAGCTTGGTTCCAGGAGGGACCGCCTACGAGCAGTACTTC. Encoded protein: CASSLVPGGTAYEQYF. This chain connects TRBV5-1 to TRBJ2-7, with a tentative D call TRBD2 (6 bases). The CDR3 covers 16 residues. V lost 0 bases and J lost 2, with 15 bases in between. Per germline, CDR1 SGHRS and CDR2 YFSETQ. Supplemented by reference TRBV5-1 and TRBJ2-7, the full variable domain reads KAGVTQTPRYLIKTRGQQVTLSCSPISGHRSVSWYQQTPGQGLQFLFEYFSETQRNKGNFPGRFSGRQFSNSRSEMNVSTLELGDSALYLCASSLVPGGTAYEQYFGPGTRLTVT.

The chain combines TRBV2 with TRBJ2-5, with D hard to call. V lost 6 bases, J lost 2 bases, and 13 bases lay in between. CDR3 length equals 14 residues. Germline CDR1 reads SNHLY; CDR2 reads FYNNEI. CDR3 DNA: TGTGCCAGCAGAACAACTTACAATCAAGAGACCCAGTACTTC. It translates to CASRTTYNQETQYF.

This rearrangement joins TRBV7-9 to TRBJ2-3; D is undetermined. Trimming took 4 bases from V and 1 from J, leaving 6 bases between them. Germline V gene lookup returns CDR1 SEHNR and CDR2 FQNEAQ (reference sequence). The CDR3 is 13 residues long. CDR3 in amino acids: CASSSTGTDTQYF. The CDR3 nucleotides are TGTGCCAGCAGCTCTACGGGCACAGATACGCAGTATTTT.

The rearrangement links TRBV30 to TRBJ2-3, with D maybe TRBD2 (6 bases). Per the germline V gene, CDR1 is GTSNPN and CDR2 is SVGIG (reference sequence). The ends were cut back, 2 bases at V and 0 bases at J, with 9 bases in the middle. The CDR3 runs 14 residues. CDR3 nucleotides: TGTGCCTGGAGTCGTGGGACTAGCACAGATACGCAGTATTTT. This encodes CAWSRGTSTDTQYF. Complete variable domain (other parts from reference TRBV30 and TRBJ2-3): SQTIHQWPATLVQPVGSPLSLECTVEGTSNPNLYWYRQAAGRGLQLLFYSVGIGQISSEVPQNLSASRPQDRQFILSSKKLLLSDSGFYLCAWSRGTSTDTQYFGPGTRLTVL.

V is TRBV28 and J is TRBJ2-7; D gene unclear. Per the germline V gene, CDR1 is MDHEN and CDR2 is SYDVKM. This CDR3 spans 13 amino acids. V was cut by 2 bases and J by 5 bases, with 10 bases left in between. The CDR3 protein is CASSLTIKHEQYF. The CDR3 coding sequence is TGTGCCAGCAGTTTAACAATAAAGCACGAGCAGTACTTC.

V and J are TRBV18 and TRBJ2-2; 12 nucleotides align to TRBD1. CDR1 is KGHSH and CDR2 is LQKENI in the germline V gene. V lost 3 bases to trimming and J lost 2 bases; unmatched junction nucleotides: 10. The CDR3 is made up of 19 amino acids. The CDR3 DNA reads TGTGCCAGCTCACCGGGACAGGGGGCTCGGGGCCCCAACACCGGGGAGCTGTTTTTT. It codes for CASSPGQGARGPNTGELFF.

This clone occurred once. The CDR3 DNA sequence: TGTGCCAGCTCACGAGGACAGGGGGCGATGGAGACCCAGTACTTC. Its translation: CASSRGQGAMETQYF. The J gene is TRBJ2-5, the V gene TRBV18; 11 nucleotides line up with TRBD1. Germline CDR1 reads KGHSH; CDR2 reads LQKENI. CDR3 length equals 15 residues. The V gene end was trimmed by 4 bases and the J gene end by 5 bases; junction bases not matched to a gene: 6.

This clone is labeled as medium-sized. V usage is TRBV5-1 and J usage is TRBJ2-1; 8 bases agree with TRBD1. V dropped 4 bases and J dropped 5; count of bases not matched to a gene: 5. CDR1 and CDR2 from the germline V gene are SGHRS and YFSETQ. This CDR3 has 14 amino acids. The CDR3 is CASSQQGANNEQFF. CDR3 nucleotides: TGCGCCAGCAGCCAGCAGGGGGCCAACAATGAGCAGTTCTTC.

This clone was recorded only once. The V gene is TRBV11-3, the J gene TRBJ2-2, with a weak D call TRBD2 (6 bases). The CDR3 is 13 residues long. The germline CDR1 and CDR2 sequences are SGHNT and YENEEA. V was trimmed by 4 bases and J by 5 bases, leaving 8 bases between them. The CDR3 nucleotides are TGTGCCAGCAGCTCCCTAGCGACCGGGGAGCTGTTTTTT. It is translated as CASSSLATGELFF.

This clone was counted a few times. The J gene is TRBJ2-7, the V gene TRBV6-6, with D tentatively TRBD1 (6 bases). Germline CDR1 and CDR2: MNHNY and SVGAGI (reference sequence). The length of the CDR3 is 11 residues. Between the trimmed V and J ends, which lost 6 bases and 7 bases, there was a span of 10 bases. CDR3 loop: CASSPGEEQYF. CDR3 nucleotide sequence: TGTGCCAGCAGCCCAGGGGAGGAGCAGTACTTC.

The CDR3 here is CASQRLGVPQHF. Written as DNA, the CDR3 is TGTGCCAGCCAGAGGTTGGGGGTGCCCCAGCATTTT. The chain has TRBV28 and TRBJ1-5; possibly TRBD1 for D (5 bases). The germline CDR1 and CDR2 sequences are MDHEN and SYDVKM. Deletions cut 8 bases from V and 9 bases from J, with 14 bases between. This CDR3 contains 12 residues.

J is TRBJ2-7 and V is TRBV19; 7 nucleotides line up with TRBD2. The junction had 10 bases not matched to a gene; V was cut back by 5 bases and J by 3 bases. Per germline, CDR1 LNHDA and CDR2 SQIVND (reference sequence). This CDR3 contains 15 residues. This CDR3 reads CASSSGTTALYEQYF. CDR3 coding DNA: TGTGCCAGTAGTTCCGGGACTACCGCCCTCTACGAGCAGTACTTC.

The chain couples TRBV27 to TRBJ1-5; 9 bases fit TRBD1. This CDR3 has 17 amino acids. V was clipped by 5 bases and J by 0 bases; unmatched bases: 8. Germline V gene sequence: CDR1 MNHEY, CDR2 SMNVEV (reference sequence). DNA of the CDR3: TGTGCCAGCAGTGTAACAGGGGGCAGTTATAGCAATCAGCCCCAGCATTTT. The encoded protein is CASSVTGGSYSNQPQHF.

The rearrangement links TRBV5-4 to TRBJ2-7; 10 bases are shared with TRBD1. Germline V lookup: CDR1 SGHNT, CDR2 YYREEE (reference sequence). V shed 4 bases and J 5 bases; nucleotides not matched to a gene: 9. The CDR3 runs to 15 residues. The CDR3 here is CASSLPGTGVHEQYF. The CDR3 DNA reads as TGTGCCAGCAGCCTCCCTGGGACAGGGGTACACGAGCAGTACTTC.

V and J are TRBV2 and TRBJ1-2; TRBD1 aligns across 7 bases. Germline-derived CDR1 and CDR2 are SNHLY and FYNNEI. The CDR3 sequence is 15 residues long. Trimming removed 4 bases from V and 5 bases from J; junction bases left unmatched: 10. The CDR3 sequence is CASSAYLGQLYGYTF. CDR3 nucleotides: TGTGCCAGCAGTGCCTATTTGGGACAGTTATATGGCTACACCTTC.

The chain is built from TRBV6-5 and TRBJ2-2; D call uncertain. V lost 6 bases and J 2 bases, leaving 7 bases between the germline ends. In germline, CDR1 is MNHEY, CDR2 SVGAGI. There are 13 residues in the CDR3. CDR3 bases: TGTGCCAGCAGGTCTTTCAACACCGGGGAGCTGTTTTTT. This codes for CASRSFNTGELFF.

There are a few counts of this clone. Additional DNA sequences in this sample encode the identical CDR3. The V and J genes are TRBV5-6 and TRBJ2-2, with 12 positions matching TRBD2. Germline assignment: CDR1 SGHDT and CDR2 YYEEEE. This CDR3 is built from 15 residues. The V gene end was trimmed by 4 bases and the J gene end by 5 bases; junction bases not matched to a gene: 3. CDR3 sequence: CASSLGLAGTGELFF. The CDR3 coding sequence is TGTGCCAGCAGCCTCGGACTAGCGGGGACCGGGGAGCTGTTTTTT.

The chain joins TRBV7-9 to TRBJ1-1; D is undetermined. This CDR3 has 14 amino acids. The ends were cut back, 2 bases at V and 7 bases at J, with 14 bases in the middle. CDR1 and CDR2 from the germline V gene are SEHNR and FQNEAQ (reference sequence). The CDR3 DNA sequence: TGTGCCAGCAGCTTAAACGGCGTGCAGGATGAAGCTTTCTTT. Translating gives CASSLNGVQDEAFF.

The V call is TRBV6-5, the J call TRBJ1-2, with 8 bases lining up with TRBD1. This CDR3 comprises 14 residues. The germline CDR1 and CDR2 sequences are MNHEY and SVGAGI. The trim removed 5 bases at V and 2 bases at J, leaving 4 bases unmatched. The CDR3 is CASSEWTGNYGYTF. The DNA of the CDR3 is TGTGCCAGCAGTGAATGGACAGGGAACTATGGCTACACCTTC.

CDR3 sequence: CASSLDTNTGELFF. DNA for the CDR3: TGTGCCAGCAGCTTAGATACGAACACCGGGGAGCTGTTTTTT. V gene TRBV7-2 combines with J gene TRBJ2-2; D unresolved. This CDR3 is 14 amino acids long. Germline assignment: CDR1 SGHTA and CDR2 FQGNSA. V was clipped by 1 base and J by 0 bases, with 3 bases between them.

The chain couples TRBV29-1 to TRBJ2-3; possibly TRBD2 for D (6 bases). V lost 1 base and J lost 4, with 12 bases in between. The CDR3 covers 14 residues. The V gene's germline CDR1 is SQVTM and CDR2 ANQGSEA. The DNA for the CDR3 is TGCAGCGTTGAAGTCGGGAGTATCGCAGATACGCAGTATTTT. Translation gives CSVEVGSIADTQYF.

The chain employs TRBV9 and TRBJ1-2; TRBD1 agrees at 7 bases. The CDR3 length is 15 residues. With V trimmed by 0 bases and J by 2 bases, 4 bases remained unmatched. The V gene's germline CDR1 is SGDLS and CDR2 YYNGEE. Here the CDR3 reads CASSVGQGGNYGYTF. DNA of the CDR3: TGTGCCAGCAGCGTAGGGCAGGGGGGAAACTATGGCTACACCTTC. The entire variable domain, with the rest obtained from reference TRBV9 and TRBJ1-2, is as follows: DSGVTQTPKHLITATGQRVTLRCSPRSGDLSVYWYQQSLDQGLQFLIQYYNGEERAKGNILERFSAQQFPDLHSELNLSSLELGDSALYFCASSVGQGGNYGYTFGSGTRLTVV.

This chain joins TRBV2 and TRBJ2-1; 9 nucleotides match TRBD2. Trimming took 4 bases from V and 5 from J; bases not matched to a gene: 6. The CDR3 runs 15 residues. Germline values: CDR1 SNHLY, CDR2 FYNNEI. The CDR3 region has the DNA TGTGCCAGCAGTGTTAGCGGGAGCTTTAACAATGAGCAGTTCTTC. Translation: CASSVSGSFNNEQFF.